The entry below gives a single TCR beta chain sequence along with its context. A read error may produce the germline difference seen at one junction end. Produced via immunoSEQ multiplex PCR; TCRdb's table is partial and in-frame only. This sample carries fewer than 15,000 clones, approximately 73% of them seen once, and the ten largest clones take 15% to 20%. Starting 14 to 28 days after autologous transplant, ipilimumab 1 mg/kg was given. The data originate from a study of ipilimumab plus nivolumab after autologous stem cell transplantation. This CDR3 is 14 amino acids long. Per the germline V gene, CDR1 is MNHEY and CDR2 is SVGAGI.

J is TRBJ2-3 and V is TRBV6-5, with D tentatively TRBD2 (6 bases). Sequenced material: PBMCs, taken in a trial of ipilimumab plus nivolumab as post-transplant consolidation. The origin of this receptor is a male donor with diffuse large B-cell lymphoma. The CDR3 sequence: CASSYGGSTDMQYF. Here the CDR3 DNA reads TGTGCCAGCAGTTACGGGGGGAGCACAGATATGCAGTATTTT.